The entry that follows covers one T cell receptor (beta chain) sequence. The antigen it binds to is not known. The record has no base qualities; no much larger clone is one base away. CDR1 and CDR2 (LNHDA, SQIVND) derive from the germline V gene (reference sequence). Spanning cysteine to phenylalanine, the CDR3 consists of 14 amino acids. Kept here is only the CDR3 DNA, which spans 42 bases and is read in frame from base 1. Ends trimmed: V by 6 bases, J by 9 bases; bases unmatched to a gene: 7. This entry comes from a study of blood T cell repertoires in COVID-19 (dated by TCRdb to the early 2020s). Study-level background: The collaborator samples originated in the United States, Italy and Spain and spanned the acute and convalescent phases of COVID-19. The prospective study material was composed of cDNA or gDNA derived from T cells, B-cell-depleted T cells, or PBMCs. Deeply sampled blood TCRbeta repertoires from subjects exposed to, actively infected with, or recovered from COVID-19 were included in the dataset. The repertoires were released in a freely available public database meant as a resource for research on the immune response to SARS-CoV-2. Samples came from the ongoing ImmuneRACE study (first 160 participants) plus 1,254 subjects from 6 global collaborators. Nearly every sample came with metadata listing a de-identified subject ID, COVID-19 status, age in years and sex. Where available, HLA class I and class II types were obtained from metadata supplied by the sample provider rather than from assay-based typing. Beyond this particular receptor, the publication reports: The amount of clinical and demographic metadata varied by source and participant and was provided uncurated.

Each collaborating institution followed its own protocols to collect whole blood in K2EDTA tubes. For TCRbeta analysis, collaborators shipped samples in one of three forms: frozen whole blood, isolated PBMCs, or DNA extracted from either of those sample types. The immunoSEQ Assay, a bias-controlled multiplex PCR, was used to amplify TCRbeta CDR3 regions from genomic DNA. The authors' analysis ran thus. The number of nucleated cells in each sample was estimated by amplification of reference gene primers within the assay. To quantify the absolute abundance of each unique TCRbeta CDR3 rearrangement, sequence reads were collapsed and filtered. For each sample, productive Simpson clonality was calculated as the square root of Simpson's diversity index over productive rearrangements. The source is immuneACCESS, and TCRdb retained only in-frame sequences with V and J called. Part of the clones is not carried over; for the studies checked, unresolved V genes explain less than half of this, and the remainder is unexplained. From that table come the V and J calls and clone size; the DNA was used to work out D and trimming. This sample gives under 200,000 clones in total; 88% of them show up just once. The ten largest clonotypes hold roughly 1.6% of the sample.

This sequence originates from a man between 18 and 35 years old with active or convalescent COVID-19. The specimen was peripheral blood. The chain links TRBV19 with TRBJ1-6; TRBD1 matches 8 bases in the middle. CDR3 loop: CASRVTGGSSPLHF. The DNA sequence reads TGTGCCAGTAGAGTCACAGGGGGAAGTTCACCCCTCCACTTT.